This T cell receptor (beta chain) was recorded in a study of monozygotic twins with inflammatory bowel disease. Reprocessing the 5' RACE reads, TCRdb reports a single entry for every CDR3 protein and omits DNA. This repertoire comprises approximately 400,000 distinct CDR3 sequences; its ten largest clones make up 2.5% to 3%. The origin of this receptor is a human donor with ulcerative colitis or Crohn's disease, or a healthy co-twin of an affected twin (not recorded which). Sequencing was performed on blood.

CDR3 sequence reads: CASSPNNRADEQYF. The V call is TRBV27, the J call TRBJ2-7; TCRdb indicates TRBD1, and absent DNA this call remains unverified. The germline V gene has CDR1 MNHEY and CDR2 SMNVEV (reference sequence). There are 14 residues in the CDR3.